This TCR beta chain appears in the sequencing data of a study of identical twins. It was template switching that added a universal primer site, and there were unique molecular identifiers on the cDNA. In TCRdb, the 5' RACE reads were re-called with MiXCR into one record per CDR3 protein. This sample yields some 250,000 distinct CDR3 sequences, of which about 12% are seen a single time; 3.5% to 4.5% belongs to the top ten. Looked up from germline, CDR1 is MGHRA and CDR2 is YSYEKL. This CDR3 has 16 amino acids. V lost 0 bases and J lost 3; bases outside the gene matches: 1. A few counts support this clonotype. These same data were also listed under a study on yellow fever vaccine responses in identical twins.

Input material: memory (CD45RO+) T cells sorted from blood. This rearrangement joins TRBV4-1 to TRBJ2-7; 14 nucleotides line up with TRBD2. The clonotype comes from a woman younger than 35 in good health. Here the CDR3 DNA reads TGCGCCAGCAGCCAAGAGGGACTAGCGGGAGTCTACGAGCAGTACTTC. Encoded protein: CASSQEGLAGVYEQYF.